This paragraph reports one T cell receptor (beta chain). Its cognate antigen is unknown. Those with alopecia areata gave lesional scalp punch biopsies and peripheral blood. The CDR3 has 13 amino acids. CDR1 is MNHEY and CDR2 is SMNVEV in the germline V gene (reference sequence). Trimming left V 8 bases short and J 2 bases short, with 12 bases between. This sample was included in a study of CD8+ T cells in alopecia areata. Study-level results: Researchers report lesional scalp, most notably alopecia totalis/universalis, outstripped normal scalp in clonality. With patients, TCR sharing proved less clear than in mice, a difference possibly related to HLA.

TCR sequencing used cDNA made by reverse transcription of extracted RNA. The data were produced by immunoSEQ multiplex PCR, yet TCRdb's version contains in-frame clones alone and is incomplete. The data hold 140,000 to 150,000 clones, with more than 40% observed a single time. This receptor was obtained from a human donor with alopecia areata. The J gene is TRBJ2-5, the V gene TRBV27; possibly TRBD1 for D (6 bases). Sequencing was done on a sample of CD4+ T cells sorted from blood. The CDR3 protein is CASGRDTQETQYF. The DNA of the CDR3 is TGTGCCAGCGGACGGGACACACAAGAGACCCAGTACTTC.